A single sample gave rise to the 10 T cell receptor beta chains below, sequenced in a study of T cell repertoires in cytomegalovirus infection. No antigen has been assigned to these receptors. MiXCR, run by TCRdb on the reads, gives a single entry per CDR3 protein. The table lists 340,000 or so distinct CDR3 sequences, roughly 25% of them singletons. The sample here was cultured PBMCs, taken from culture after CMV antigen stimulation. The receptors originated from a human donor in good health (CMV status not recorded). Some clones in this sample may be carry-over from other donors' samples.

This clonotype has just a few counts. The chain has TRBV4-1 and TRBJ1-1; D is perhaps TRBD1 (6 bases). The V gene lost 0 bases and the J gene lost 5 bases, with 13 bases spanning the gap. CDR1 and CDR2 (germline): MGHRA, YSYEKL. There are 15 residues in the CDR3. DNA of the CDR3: TGCGCCAGCAGCCAAGAGGGACAAGGACGTACTGAAGCTTTCTTT. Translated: CASSQEGQGRTEAFF.

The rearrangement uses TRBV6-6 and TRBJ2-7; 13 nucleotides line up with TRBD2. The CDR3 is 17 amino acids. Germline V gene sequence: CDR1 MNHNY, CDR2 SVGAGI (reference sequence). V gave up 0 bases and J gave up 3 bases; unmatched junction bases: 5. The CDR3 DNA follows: TGTGCCAGCAGTTACTCCGGACTAGCGGGGGACCTCTACGAGCAGTACTTC. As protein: CASSYSGLAGDLYEQYF.

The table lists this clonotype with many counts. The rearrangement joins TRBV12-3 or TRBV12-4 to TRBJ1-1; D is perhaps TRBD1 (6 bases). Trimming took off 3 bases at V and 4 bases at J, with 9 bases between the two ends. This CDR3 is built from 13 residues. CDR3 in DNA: TGTGCCAGCAGTTTGGAGGGGGTCACTGAAGCTTTCTTT. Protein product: CASSLEGVTEAFF.

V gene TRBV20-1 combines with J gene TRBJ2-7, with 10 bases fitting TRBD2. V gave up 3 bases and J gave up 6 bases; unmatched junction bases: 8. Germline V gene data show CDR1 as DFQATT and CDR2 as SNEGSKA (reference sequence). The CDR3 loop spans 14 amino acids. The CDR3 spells CSASRLAGGPEQYV. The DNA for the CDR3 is TGCAGTGCTAGTCGGTTAGCGGGAGGCCCCGAGCAGTACGTC.

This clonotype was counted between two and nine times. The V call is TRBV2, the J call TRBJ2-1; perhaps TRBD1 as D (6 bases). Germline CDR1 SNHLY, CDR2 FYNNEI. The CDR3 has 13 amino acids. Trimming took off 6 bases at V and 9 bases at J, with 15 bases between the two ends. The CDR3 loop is CASREQGGGEQFF. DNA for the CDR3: TGTGCCAGCAGAGAACAGGGTGGGGGTGAGCAGTTCTTC.

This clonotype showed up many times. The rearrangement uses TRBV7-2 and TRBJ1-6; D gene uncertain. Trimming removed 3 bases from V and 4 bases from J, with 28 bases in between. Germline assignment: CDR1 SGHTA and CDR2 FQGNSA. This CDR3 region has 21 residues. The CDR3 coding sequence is TGTGCCAGCAGCTTCATTTCAGCGGGCTCCGCTCCTTTTCAGTATAATTCACCCCTCCACTTT. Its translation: CASSFISAGSAPFQYNSPLHF.

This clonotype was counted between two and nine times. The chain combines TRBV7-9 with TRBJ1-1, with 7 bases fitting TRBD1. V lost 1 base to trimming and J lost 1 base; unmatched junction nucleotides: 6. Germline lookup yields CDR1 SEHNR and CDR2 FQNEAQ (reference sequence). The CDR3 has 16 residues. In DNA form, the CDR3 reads TGTGCCAGCAGCTTAGGGTCCGGGACAGCGAACACTGAAGCTTTCTTT. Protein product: CASSLGSGTANTEAFF.

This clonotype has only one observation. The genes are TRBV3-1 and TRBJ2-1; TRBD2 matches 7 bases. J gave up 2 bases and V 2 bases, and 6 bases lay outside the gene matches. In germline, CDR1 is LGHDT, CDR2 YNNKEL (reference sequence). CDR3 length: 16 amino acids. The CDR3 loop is CASSQRSSGPYNEQFF. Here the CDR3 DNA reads TGTGCCAGCAGCCAACGGTCTAGCGGACCCTACAATGAGCAGTTCTTC.

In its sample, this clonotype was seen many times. Here the CDR3 reads CASSTFLAARVETQYF. In DNA, the CDR3 is TGTGCCAGCAGCACCTTCCTAGCGGCGAGGGTGGAGACCCAGTACTTC. The chain is built from TRBV7-9 and TRBJ2-5, with 7 bases fitting TRBD2. V shed 5 bases, J shed 5 bases, and the junction held 14 bases outside the gene matches. Germline lookup yields CDR1 SEHNR and CDR2 FQNEAQ (reference sequence). This CDR3 comprises 16 residues.

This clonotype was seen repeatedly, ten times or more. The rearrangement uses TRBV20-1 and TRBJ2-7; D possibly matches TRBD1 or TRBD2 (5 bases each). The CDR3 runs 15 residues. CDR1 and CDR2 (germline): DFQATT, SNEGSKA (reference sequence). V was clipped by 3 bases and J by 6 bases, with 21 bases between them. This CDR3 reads CSAREIGTRWGEQYF. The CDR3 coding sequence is TGCAGTGCTAGGGAGATAGGGACCCGGTGGGGCGAGCAGTACTTC.